This entry lists 27 T cell receptor beta chains sequenced from one sample in a study of shared clonotypes between healthy human individuals. The data were produced by immunoSEQ multiplex PCR, yet TCRdb's version contains in-frame clones alone and is incomplete. The profile shows millions of clones, 90% to 95% of them singletons. The specimen sequenced was naive CD4+ T cells sorted from blood. Subset specified: CD45RA+ positively selected. These receptor sequences come from a man between 18 and 29 years old in good health.

This chain links TRBV5-1 with TRBJ2-5; D may be TRBD2 (6 bases). The CDR3 covers 15 residues. CDR1 and CDR2 from the germline V gene are SGHRS and YFSETQ. Trimming removed 5 bases at V and 0 bases at J, with 14 bases between. The CDR3 reads CASSRDSRYQETQYF. The CDR3 DNA sequence: TGCGCCAGCAGTCGGGACTCCAGGTACCAAGAGACCCAGTACTTC.

The chain couples TRBV11-2 to TRBJ2-5; TRBD2 is a possible D gene (6 bases). CDR1 and CDR2 from the germline V gene are SGHAT and FQNNGV. V was trimmed by 5 bases and J by 3 bases, leaving 13 bases between them. CDR3 length: 14 residues. CDR3 DNA sequence: TGTGCCAGCAGCCCGGAGGGGCCTAAAGAGACCCAGTACTTC. Translation gives CASSPEGPKETQYF. Drawing the rest from reference TRBV11-2 and TRBJ2-5, the complete variable domain is EAGVAQSPRYKIIEKRQSVAFWCNPISGHATLYWYQQILGQGPKLLIQFQNNGVVDDSQLPKDRFSAERLKGVDSTLKIQPAKLEDSAVYLCASSPEGPKETQYFGPGTRLLVL.

The chain joins TRBV6-5 to TRBJ2-5; 10 bases align to TRBD2. The CDR3 loop spans 16 amino acids. The V gene end was trimmed by 0 bases and the J gene end by 2 bases; junction bases not matched to a gene: 3. CDR1 and CDR2 (germline): MNHEY, SVGAGI. In nucleotides, the CDR3 is TGTGCCAGCAGTTACTCCAGCGGGAGGGCTCAAGAGACCCAGTACTTC. This encodes CASSYSSGRAQETQYF.

CDR3 coding DNA: TGCGCCAGCAGCTTAAAGACTAGCGGGAGGGGTAGGGGTACAGATACGCAGTATTTT. This sequence encodes CASSLKTSGRGRGTDTQYF. This rearrangement joins TRBV5-1 to TRBJ2-3; 14 nucleotides match TRBD2. The CDR3 runs to 19 residues. Trimming at V came to 2 bases and at J to 3 bases, leaving 11 bases not matched to a gene. Germline assignment: CDR1 SGHRS and CDR2 YFSETQ.

Points on this clone: Other DNA sequences of this sample code for an identical CDR3. The rearrangement uses TRBV7-2 and TRBJ2-7; D call uncertain. CDR1 and CDR2 from the germline V gene are SGHTA and FQGNSA. The CDR3 runs 12 residues. V was pared by 3 bases and J by 3 bases, with 6 bases between. CDR3 sequence: CASSLTGYEQYF. The CDR3 bases are TGTGCCAGCAGCTTGACGGGCTACGAGCAGTACTTC.

This chain connects TRBV7-9 to TRBJ2-3; D gene uncertain. CDR3 length: 14 residues. The germline CDR1 and CDR2 sequences are SEHNR and FQNEAQ (reference sequence). With 2 bases removed from V and 2 bases from J, the gap between germline ends came to 8 bases. This chain's CDR3 is CASSLLEYTDTQYF. The CDR3 region has the DNA TGTGCCAGCAGCTTACTTGAGTACACAGATACGCAGTATTTT.

The chain is built from TRBV6-1 and TRBJ2-1, with TRBD2 matching over 8 bases. Losses at the gene ends were 2 bases for V and 2 bases for J; bases not matched to a gene: 5. CDR1 is MNHNS and CDR2 is SASEGT in the germline V gene. The CDR3 sequence is 16 residues long. CDR3 loop: CASSEFAGGPYNEQFF. In nucleotides, the CDR3 is TGTGCCAGCAGTGAATTTGCGGGGGGACCCTACAATGAGCAGTTCTTC.

As concerns this clone: The same CDR3 also results from other DNA sequences found in this sample. The rearrangement joins TRBV6-1 to TRBJ1-3; D is possibly TRBD1 (6 bases). The V and J ends lost 4 bases and 0 bases respectively, with 10 bases between them. Germline-derived CDR1 and CDR2 are MNHNS and SASEGT. This CDR3 has 15 residues. CDR3 bases: TGTGCCAGCAGTGCGGACAGTTCCTCTGGAAACACCATATATTTT. Amino acids: CASSADSSSGNTIYF.

V is TRBV19 and J is TRBJ1-6; TRBD1 aligns across 10 bases. Germline trimming cut 5 bases from V and 8 bases from J; bases unmatched to any gene: 6. Germline loops: CDR1 LNHDA, CDR2 SQIVND (reference sequence). The CDR3 length is 15 residues. Here the CDR3 reads CASSDLGTGDSPLHF. The CDR3 nucleotides read TGTGCCAGTAGTGACCTCGGGACAGGGGATTCACCCCTCCACTTT.

J is TRBJ2-7 and V is TRBV7-9; unclear D gene. CDR3 size: 14 residues. Per the germline V gene, CDR1 is SEHNR and CDR2 is FQNEAQ (reference sequence). Between the trimmed V and J ends, which lost 8 bases and 3 bases, there was a span of 17 bases. CDR3 region: CASRTGVAGYEQYF. In DNA, the CDR3 is TGTGCCAGCCGGACGGGTGTGGCAGGCTACGAGCAGTACTTC. Full variable domain (outside the CDR3, taken from reference TRBV7-9 and TRBJ2-7): DTGVSQNPRHKITKRGQNVTFRCDPISEHNRLYWYRQTLGQGPEFLTYFQNEAQLEKSRLLSDRFSAERPKGSFSTLEIQRTEQGDSAMYLCASRTGVAGYEQYFGPGTRLTVT.

V usage is TRBV5-6 and J usage is TRBJ1-1, with D unresolved. The germline V and J ends were trimmed by 0 bases and 7 bases, with 7 bases remaining between them. The length of the CDR3 is 12 residues. The germline CDR1 and CDR2 sequences are SGHDT and YYEEEE. The CDR3 DNA sequence: TGTGCCAGCAGCTTGGCCGTAGGTGAAGCTTTCTTT. This encodes CASSLAVGEAFF.

The chain is built from TRBV2 and TRBJ1-5, with 7 bases identical to TRBD1. This CDR3 spans 16 amino acids. Germline-derived CDR1 and CDR2 are SNHLY and FYNNEI. Unmatched junction bases numbered 10, after V lost 5 bases and J lost 3 bases. CDR3 sequence reads: CASSKGQGDFNQPQHF. The CDR3 DNA reads TGTGCCAGCAGTAAAGGGCAGGGGGATTTCAATCAGCCCCAGCATTTT.

The chain joins TRBV27 to TRBJ1-2; TRBD1 aligns across 12 bases. This CDR3 contains 14 residues. The ends lost 3 bases at V and 6 bases at J; junction bases unmatched: 2. Germline CDR1 MNHEY, CDR2 SMNVEV (reference sequence). The CDR3 nucleotides are TGTGCCAGCAGTTTTGGGACAGGGGGCCATGGCTACACCTTC. The encoded protein is CASSFGTGGHGYTF.

This chain joins TRBV6-4 and TRBJ1-5; 8 bases map to TRBD1. The J segment lost 2 bases and the V segment lost 0 bases, leaving 3 bases of the junction unmatched. Per the germline V gene, CDR1 is MRHNA and CDR2 is SNTAGT. The CDR3 runs 16 residues. In DNA form, the CDR3 reads TGTGCCAGCAGTGACTCGGACAGGGCAGGCAATCAGCCCCAGCATTTT. Amino acid sequence: CASSDSDRAGNQPQHF.

In nucleotides, the CDR3 is TGTGCCAGCAGCAGAAAGGACATTCAGTACTTC. The encoded protein is CASSRKDIQYF. The chain joins TRBV6-1 to TRBJ2-4, with D uncertain. Per the germline V gene, CDR1 is MNHNS and CDR2 is SASEGT. This CDR3 has 11 residues. With 6 bases removed from V and 8 bases from J, the gap between germline ends came to 8 bases.

CDR3 nucleotide sequence: TGCGCCAGCAGCTTGGTTAGCGGGATTTCCAAAAACATTCAGTACTTC. This gives the protein CASSLVSGISKNIQYF. The V call is TRBV5-1, the J call TRBJ2-4, with 8 bases lining up with TRBD2. CDR3 length: 16 residues. Germline values: CDR1 SGHRS, CDR2 YFSETQ. V shed 0 bases, J shed 2 bases, and the junction held 4 bases outside the gene matches.

The chain combines TRBV28 with TRBJ1-2, with TRBD1 identical over 7 bases. J lost 7 bases, V lost 7 bases, and 6 bases had no gene match. The CDR3 is 12 residues long. Looked up from germline, CDR1 is MDHEN and CDR2 is SYDVKM. CDR3 region: CASTLSGGGYTF. In DNA form, the CDR3 reads TGTGCCAGCACCCTCTCAGGGGGTGGCTACACCTTC.

This clone was counted a single time. This chain uses TRBV5-1 with TRBJ1-6, with D perhaps matching TRBD1 (5 bases). Germline loops: CDR1 SGHRS, CDR2 YFSETQ. V was cut by 2 bases and J by 5 bases, with 20 bases left in between. The length of the CDR3 is 18 residues. This chain's CDR3 is CASSFAGHLKTDNSPLHF. DNA for the CDR3: TGCGCCAGCAGCTTTGCAGGACACCTTAAGACGGATAATTCACCCCTCCACTTT.

This chain uses TRBV2 with TRBJ2-3; the D gene is possibly TRBD2 (5 bases). With 10 bases removed from V and 0 bases from J, the gap between germline ends came to 14 bases. Germline CDR1 SNHLY, CDR2 FYNNEI. This CDR3 has 14 residues. The CDR3 loop is CATQRATSTDTQYF. The CDR3 DNA follows: TGTGCCACACAGAGGGCTACTAGCACAGATACGCAGTATTTT.

The J gene is TRBJ2-7, the V gene TRBV27, with D unresolved. Germline CDR1 and CDR2: MNHEY and SMNVEV (reference sequence). With 6 bases removed from V and 0 bases from J, the gap between germline ends came to 18 bases. There are 16 residues in the CDR3. The CDR3, as DNA: TGTGCCAGCAGGCAGAACCACCTGGCCCTCTCCTACGAGCAGTACTTC. The encoded protein is CASRQNHLALSYEQYF.

This chain links TRBV28 with TRBJ1-4; D call uncertain. The V gene's germline CDR1 is MDHEN and CDR2 SYDVKM. Trimming stripped 5 bases from V and 8 bases from J, with 9 bases between. The CDR3 runs 12 residues. The CDR3 coding sequence is TGTGCCAGCAGTCCAAATGGGGAAAAACTGTTTTTT. Translating it yields CASSPNGEKLFF.

This chain uses TRBV27 with TRBJ1-4, with D possibly matching TRBD1 (5 bases). The V end lost 5 bases, the J end lost 8 bases, and 18 bases lay between the germline ends. The germline CDR1 and CDR2 sequences are MNHEY and SMNVEV (reference sequence). The CDR3 extends over 15 amino acids. In DNA, the CDR3 is TGTGCCAGCAGTACTCTACAGGATCGCCGAGAAAAACTGTTTTTT. Its protein product is CASSTLQDRREKLFF.

V usage is TRBV7-9 and J usage is TRBJ1-3; possibly TRBD1 for D (6 bases). CDR1 is SEHNR and CDR2 is FQNEAQ in the germline V gene (reference sequence). The length of the CDR3 is 16 residues. V was clipped by 6 bases and J by 0 bases, with 15 bases between them. The CDR3 here is CASSYTGSISGNTIYF. The DNA of the CDR3 is TGTGCCAGCAGTTATACAGGGTCCATCTCTGGAAACACCATATATTTT.

The J gene is TRBJ2-1, the V gene TRBV19; tentatively, D is TRBD2 (5 bases). The V end lost 5 bases, the J end lost 5 bases, and 16 bases lay between the germline ends. Per the germline V gene, CDR1 is LNHDA and CDR2 is SQIVND (reference sequence). This CDR3 spans 15 amino acids. CDR3 sequence: CASSGGLYINNEQFF. CDR3 nucleotide sequence: TGTGCCAGTAGTGGAGGACTCTATATAAACAATGAGCAGTTCTTC.

Concerning this clone itself: Other nucleotide sequences from this sample produce the same CDR3. DNA for the CDR3: TGTGCCAGCAGGGGGGACATTCTGAACACTGAAGCTTTCTTT. It yields the protein CASRGDILNTEAFF. The rearrangement joins TRBV2 to TRBJ1-1, with TRBD1 as a possible D gene (6 bases). Trimming stripped 6 bases from V and 0 bases from J, with 11 bases between. CDR1 and CDR2 (germline): SNHLY, FYNNEI. The CDR3 consists of 14 residues. Full variable domain (missing parts from reference TRBV2 and TRBJ1-1): EPEVTQTPSHQVTQMGQEVILRCVPISNHLYFYWYRQILGQKVEFLVSFYNNEISEKSEIFDDQFSVERPDGSNFTLKIRSTKLEDSAMYFCASRGDILNTEAFFGQGTRLTVV.

The gene calls are TRBV20-1 and TRBJ1-6; D gene ambiguous. The CDR3 extends over 10 amino acids. With 6 bases removed from V and 13 bases from J, the gap between germline ends came to 10 bases. Germline-derived CDR1 and CDR2 are DFQATT and SNEGSKA (reference sequence). The CDR3 is CSAPFGPLHF. In nucleotides, the CDR3 is TGCAGTGCCCCCTTTGGGCCCCTCCACTTT.

This sequence joins TRBV7-3 and TRBJ2-2; tentatively, D is TRBD1 (6 bases). V was trimmed by 4 bases and J by 4 bases, leaving 13 bases between them. The CDR3 is 15 amino acids. Germline CDR1 reads SGHTA; CDR2 reads FQGTGA. CDR3 nucleotides: TGTGCCAGCAGCTCCACCGGGACAATCACCGGGGAGCTGTTTTTT. Translating gives CASSSTGTITGELFF. The full variable domain, with the rest looked up from reference TRBV7-3 and TRBJ2-2, is GAGVSQTPSNKVTEKGKYVELRCDPISGHTALYWYRQSLGQGPEFLIYFQGTGAADDSGLPNDRFFAVRPEGSVSTLKIQRTERGDSAVYLCASSSTGTITGELFFGEGSRLTVL.